The 4 T cell receptor beta chains listed next were all sequenced from one sample in a study of radiotherapy plus CTLA-4 blockade in lung cancer. Generated by immunoSEQ multiplex PCR, the TCRdb table keeps only in-frame clones and is missing some. This sample has 30,000 to 50,000 clones, with more than 70% found just once. This specimen consisted of peripheral blood, obtained from a patient treated with radiotherapy plus ipilimumab. These receptors were obtained from a human donor with non-small cell lung cancer that progressed on radiotherapy plus ipilimumab.

Relative to its sample, this clone is medium-sized. The rearrangement links TRBV27 to TRBJ1-6; D might be TRBD1 (5 bases). CDR3 size: 14 residues. Germline assignment: CDR1 MNHEY and CDR2 SMNVEV (reference sequence). Trimming took off 10 bases at V and 8 bases at J, with 18 bases between the two ends. The chain's CDR3 is CATSFFGGDSPLHF. CDR3 nucleotides: TGTGCCACCAGCTTTTTCGGGGGGGATTCACCCCTCCACTTT.

The chain couples TRBV9 to TRBJ1-3; 8 bases map to TRBD1. V lost 3 bases and J lost 0; bases outside the gene matches: 2. This CDR3 is 15 amino acids long. Germline V lookup: CDR1 SGDLS, CDR2 YYNGEE. The DNA of the CDR3 is TGTGCCAGCAGCGCAACAGGGGGCTCTGGAAACACCATATATTTT. Protein product: CASSATGGSGNTIYF.

This clone was seen only a few times. This chain connects TRBV7-6 to TRBJ1-1; D gene uncertain. Trimming took 5 bases from V and 0 from J, leaving 10 bases between them. CDR1 SGHVS and CDR2 FNYEAQ come from the germline V gene. The CDR3 is 14 residues long. The CDR3 sequence: CASSRTEVNTEAFF. As DNA, the CDR3 is TGTGCCAGCAGCCGGACGGAGGTGAACACTGAAGCTTTCTTT. Using reference TRBV7-6 and TRBJ1-1 for the parts outside the CDR3, the full variable domain is GAGVSQSPRYKVTKRGQDVALRCDPISGHVSLYWYRQALGQGPEFLTYFNYEAQQDKSGLPNDRFSAERPEGSISTLTIQRTEQRDSAMYRCASSRTEVNTEAFFGQGTRLTVV.

The chain carries TRBV27 and TRBJ2-7; D is perhaps TRBD2 (7 bases). This CDR3 has 13 residues. In germline, CDR1 is MNHEY, CDR2 SMNVEV (reference sequence). Trimming shortened V by 6 bases and J by 2 bases, and 11 bases separated the two germline ends. CDR3 nucleotides: TGTGCCAGCAGAGGGGGGGGCCCCTACGAGCAGTACTTC. Amino acids: CASRGGGPYEQYF.